The present T cell receptor beta chain was sequenced within a study of vaccination effects on CD4 cells after COVID-19. Whole-study context: Vaccine administered to participants consisted of two doses of either BNT162b2 or mRNA-1273. The study, taken as a whole, reports: Early timepoints after infection were absent, and convalescent patients were few in the study.

About this clone itself: The antigen is unknown.

CD4+ T cells were isolated after around 10 days of culture. The study found no prior SARS-CoV-2 infection in the vaccine recipients, who tested negative for nucleocapsid antibodies. Half the medium was replaced with IL-2 medium on days 3 and 7. The CDR3 extends over 19 amino acids. CDR1 and CDR2 from the germline V gene are SGHDN and FVKESK. V trimming: 1 base; J trimming: 9 bases; junction bases outside the gene matches: 18. Data came from immunoSEQ multiplex PCR; TCRdb stores just in-frame clones and leaves some out. The sample lists tens of thousands of clones, about two thirds occurring once. This receptor was identified in a human donor who received a COVID-19 vaccine. Material: CD4+ T cells from PBMCs cultured without peptide, obtained before COVID-19 vaccination. The rearrangement uses TRBV14 and TRBJ1-6; 7 nucleotides match TRBD1. DNA of the CDR3: TGTGCCAGCAGCCAAGGAATAGGGAGCCGGGACAGTGGCCTTTCACCCCTCCACTTT. Amino acids: CASSQGIGSRDSGLSPLHF.